Presented here are 22 T cell receptor beta chains from one specimen sequenced in a study of blood T cell repertoires in COVID-19. The table came from immunoSEQ multiplex PCR; TCRdb's copy has only in-frame clones and leaves some out. The sample has about 190,000 clones, approximately 91% seen once. Sequencing used peripheral blood. The receptors originated from a middle-aged woman who had recovered from COVID-19.

The V and J genes are TRBV4-2 and TRBJ2-2, with D perhaps matching TRBD2 (5 bases). This CDR3 spans 13 amino acids. Trimming took 3 bases from V and 3 from J, leaving 5 bases between them. Looked up from germline, CDR1 is LGHNA and CDR2 is YNFKEQ. Here the CDR3 reads CASSQRDTGELFF. The DNA of the CDR3 is TGTGCCAGCAGCCAGCGGGACACCGGGGAGCTGTTTTTT.

For the CDR3, the DNA is TGTGCCATCCAGGACACCCAATCTACAAACAATGAGCAGTTCTTC. This translates into CAIQDTQSTNNEQFF. V and J are TRBV3-1 (or the pseudogene TRBV3-2) and TRBJ2-1; TRBD1 is a possible D gene (5 bases). Germline V gene data show CDR1 as LGHDT and CDR2 as YNNKEL (reference sequence). The CDR3 contains 15 residues. The germline V and J ends were trimmed by 10 bases and 5 bases, with 21 bases remaining between them.

The J gene is TRBJ2-3, the V gene TRBV7-3; 9 nucleotides line up with TRBD2. J lost 0 bases, V lost 6 bases, and 7 bases had no gene match. This CDR3 has 16 amino acids. Germline lookup yields CDR1 SGHTA and CDR2 FQGTGA. DNA of the CDR3: TGTGCCAGCAGTTCCGGGACTAGCAGGAGCACAGATACGCAGTATTTT. This sequence encodes CASSSGTSRSTDTQYF.

The rearrangement uses TRBV11-1 and TRBJ1-1; TRBD1 matches at 9 bases. V shed 1 base, J shed 11 bases, and the junction held 8 bases outside the gene matches. This CDR3 region has 14 residues. Germline V gene sequence: CDR1 SGHAT, CDR2 FQDESV (reference sequence). The CDR3 sequence: CASSLDGTGFGAFF. The DNA of the CDR3 is TGTGCCAGCAGCTTAGACGGGACAGGGTTCGGGGCTTTCTTT.

V and J are TRBV5-8 and TRBJ2-7; D is unclear. Per germline, CDR1 SGHTS and CDR2 YDEGEE. Trimming cost V 4 bases and J 6 bases, with 11 bases left between them. CDR3 size: 12 residues. The CDR3 bases are TGTGCCAGCAGCCCATTTGTGAGCGAGCAGTACTTC. As protein: CASSPFVSEQYF.

This rearrangement joins TRBV5-1 to TRBJ1-1, with 10 bases identical to TRBD1. The CDR3 is 15 residues long. The germline CDR1 and CDR2 sequences are SGHRS and YFSETQ. J lost 4 bases, V lost 2 bases, and 5 bases had no gene match. CDR3 DNA: TGCGCCAGCAGCTTTGACAGGGGGCAGGGCACTGAAGCTTTCTTT. This encodes CASSFDRGQGTEAFF.

The V call is TRBV19, the J call TRBJ2-3, with TRBD2 matching 11 bases. The CDR3 loop spans 17 amino acids. Trimming took 3 bases from V and 5 from J; bases not matched to a gene: 10. CDR1 LNHDA and CDR2 SQIVND come from the germline V gene (reference sequence). The CDR3 DNA follows: TGTGCCAGTAGTATGTTCGTAGCGGGAGGGCCTAGAGATACGCAGTATTTT. Its protein product is CASSMFVAGGPRDTQYF.

The rearrangement uses TRBV28 and TRBJ1-2; TRBD1 might be the D (6 bases). The CDR3 consists of 13 residues. Trimming cost V 7 bases and J 7 bases, with 16 bases left between them. Per germline, CDR1 MDHEN and CDR2 SYDVKM. Written as DNA, the CDR3 is TGTGCCAGCACCTCTTGGGACATTCTTGGCTACACCTTC. Amino acids: CASTSWDILGYTF.

Only a few counts were recorded for this clone. This chain connects TRBV7-3 to TRBJ2-1; D is uncertain. This CDR3 contains 12 residues. Trimming left V 4 bases short and J 8 bases short, with 9 bases between. The germline V gene has CDR1 SGHTA and CDR2 FQGTGA. DNA for the CDR3: TGTGCCAGCAGCTACAGTTTCGATGAGCAGTTCTTC. Translating it yields CASSYSFDEQFF.

V is TRBV6-2 or TRBV6-3 and J is TRBJ1-2, with a possible D match to TRBD1 (6 bases). This CDR3 contains 15 residues. Trimming stripped 3 bases from V and 3 bases from J, with 14 bases between. The V gene's germline CDR1 is MNHEY and CDR2 SVGEGT. The CDR3 spells CASSYSPGDYYGYTF. In DNA, the CDR3 is TGTGCCAGCAGTTATAGTCCAGGGGATTACTATGGCTACACCTTC.

The V call is TRBV6-2 or TRBV6-3, the J call TRBJ1-4; D gene unclear. Germline loops: CDR1 MNHEY, CDR2 SVGEGT. The CDR3 is 14 residues long. The ends were cut back, 3 bases at V and 5 bases at J, with 10 bases in the middle. The DNA for the CDR3 is TGTGCCAGCAGTTATGGGCAGAAGAATGAAAAACTGTTTTTT. Translating gives CASSYGQKNEKLFF.

The rearrangement uses TRBV6-2 or TRBV6-3 and TRBJ2-1; possibly TRBD2 for D (5 bases). Germline assignment: CDR1 MNHEY and CDR2 SVGEGT. Trimming cost V 6 bases and J 6 bases, with 18 bases left between them. The length of the CDR3 is 15 residues. The CDR3, as DNA: TGTGCCAGCAGCCCAACTAGGACGGGTGTCAATGAGCAGTTCTTC. Translating gives CASSPTRTGVNEQFF.

The rearrangement joins TRBV6-2 or TRBV6-3 to TRBJ2-3; 12 bases match TRBD2. With 4 bases clipped from V and 2 bases from J, the junction kept 4 bases outside the gene matches. In germline, CDR1 is MNHEY, CDR2 SVGEGT. The CDR3 is 16 residues long. CDR3: CASSSRTSGATDTQYF. CDR3 nucleotides: TGTGCCAGCAGTTCGCGGACTAGCGGGGCCACAGATACGCAGTATTTT.

This clone was recorded once. The V call is TRBV4-3, the J call TRBJ1-3; the D is unclear. The CDR3 length is 18 residues. Looked up from germline, CDR1 is LGHNA and CDR2 is YSLEER. The V end was cut by 0 bases, the J end by 4 bases, with 19 bases between. Written as DNA, the CDR3 is TGCGCCAGCAGCCAAGATCTCAGAAGTGTGTCGTTGGGAAACACCATATATTTT. This sequence encodes CASSQDLRSVSLGNTIYF.

This chain uses TRBV29-1 with TRBJ2-1; 8 bases match TRBD2. This CDR3 contains 17 residues. V lost 4 bases and J lost 10; bases outside the gene matches: 21. The germline V gene encodes CDR1 SQVTM and CDR2 ANQGSEA. The CDR3 reads CSVAVAGSKMVIGEQFF. The CDR3 nucleotides are TGCAGCGTTGCGGTAGCGGGAAGCAAGATGGTTATTGGCGAGCAGTTCTTC.

V is TRBV15 and J is TRBJ2-5; 11 nucleotides match TRBD2. The CDR3 covers 16 residues. V lost 1 base to trimming and J lost 3 bases; unmatched junction nucleotides: 4. The germline V gene has CDR1 LNHNV and CDR2 YYDKDF (reference sequence). The CDR3 spells CATSRGSLAGEETQYF. The DNA of the CDR3 is TGTGCCACCAGCAGAGGCTCACTAGCGGGAGAAGAGACCCAGTACTTC. The full variable domain, in which reference TRBV15 and TRBJ2-5 provide the parts outside the CDR3, is DAMVIQNPRYQVTQFGKPVTLSCSQTLNHNVMYWYQQKSSQAPKLLFHYYDKDFNNEADTPDNFQSRRPNTSFCFLDIRSPGLGDTAMYLCATSRGSLAGEETQYFGPGTRLLVL.

The chain uses TRBV7-2 and TRBJ2-7; possibly TRBD1 for D (6 bases). This CDR3 has 14 residues. Germline values: CDR1 SGHTA, CDR2 FQGNSA. Trimming left V 7 bases short and J 2 bases short, with 15 bases between. The CDR3 loop is CASTPPGQPYEQYF. The CDR3 DNA reads as TGTGCCAGCACCCCGCCAGGACAGCCCTACGAGCAGTACTTC.

This rearrangement joins TRBV19 to TRBJ1-5, with TRBD1 matching over 7 bases. The CDR3 is 14 residues long. Germline V gene lookup returns CDR1 LNHDA and CDR2 SQIVND (reference sequence). The V and J ends lost 7 bases and 2 bases, in that order; junction bases with no gene match: 5. CDR3 in DNA: TGTGCCAGTACCCCTACAGGGGGCAATCAGCCCCAGCATTTT. Translation gives CASTPTGGNQPQHF.

The gene calls are TRBV6-1 and TRBJ1-2, with 9 bases that match TRBD1. The V gene's germline CDR1 is MNHNS and CDR2 SASEGT. This CDR3 has 16 residues. After removal of 0 bases from V and 7 bases from J, the junction contained 9 bases not matched to a gene. The chain's CDR3 is CASSEAAGTGNSGYTF. In DNA, the CDR3 is TGTGCCAGCAGTGAAGCCGCCGGGACAGGGAATAGTGGCTACACCTTC.

This clone was observed once. The CDR3, as DNA: TGTGCCATCCGACAGACCGATTCCTACGAGCAGTACTTC. Residues: CAIRQTDSYEQYF. The rearrangement joins TRBV10-3 to TRBJ2-7; D is perhaps TRBD1 (5 bases). Trimming pared 8 bases from V and 1 base from J, leaving 12 bases between. The CDR3 runs 13 residues. CDR1 is ENHRY, CDR2 SYGVKD, per germline.

The rearrangement joins TRBV7-2 to TRBJ2-5, with D perhaps TRBD2 (6 bases). Trimming took off 4 bases at V and 5 bases at J, with 17 bases between the two ends. There are 15 residues in the CDR3. CDR1 is SGHTA and CDR2 is FQGNSA in the germline V gene. In DNA, the CDR3 is TGTGCCAGCAGCTCGATTGGGGGGTCTCAGGAGACCCAGTACTTC. This codes for CASSSIGGSQETQYF.

In its sample, this clone was seen a few times. The chain recombines TRBV9 with TRBJ2-1, with 9 bases lining up with TRBD1. V dropped 3 bases and J dropped 9; count of bases not matched to a gene: 4. This CDR3 has 13 residues. Germline V CDR1 and CDR2: SGDLS, YYNGEE. Here the CDR3 DNA reads TGTGCCAGCAGCGCAGGGACAGGGACTGAGCAGTTCTTC. Translation gives CASSAGTGTEQFF.